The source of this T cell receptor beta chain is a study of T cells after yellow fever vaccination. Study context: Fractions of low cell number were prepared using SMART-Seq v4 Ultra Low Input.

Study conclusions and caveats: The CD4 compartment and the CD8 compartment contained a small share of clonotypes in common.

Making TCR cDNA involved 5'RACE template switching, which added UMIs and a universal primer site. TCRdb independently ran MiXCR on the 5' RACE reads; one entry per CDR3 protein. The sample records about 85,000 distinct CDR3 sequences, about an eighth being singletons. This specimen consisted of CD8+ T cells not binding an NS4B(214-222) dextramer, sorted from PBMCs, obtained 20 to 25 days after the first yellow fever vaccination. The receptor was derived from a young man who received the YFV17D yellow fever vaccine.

The CDR3 spells CSVEGREMIEQFF. CDR3 DNA: TGCAGCGTTGAAGGCAGGGAAATGATTGAGCAGTTCTTC. V gene TRBV29-1 combines with J gene TRBJ2-1, with D perhaps matching TRBD1 (5 bases). The V end lost 1 base, the J end lost 9 bases, and 13 bases lay between the germline ends. Germline V gene lookup returns CDR1 SQVTM and CDR2 ANQGSEA. There are 13 residues in the CDR3.